Listed here are 13 T cell receptor beta chains from one sample, sequenced in a study of blood T cell repertoires in COVID-19. Using immunoSEQ multiplex PCR, the repertoire was profiled, and TCRdb retains in-frame clones only, with some absent. The sample records 350,000 or so clones, approximately 90% being singletons. The source material was peripheral blood. The source of these receptors is a woman aged 55 to 70 with COVID-19, enrolled during active disease.

The rearrangement uses TRBV13 and TRBJ1-6; D remains ambiguous. The CDR3 contains 16 residues. CDR1 and CDR2 (germline): PRHDT, FYEKMQ (reference sequence). Trimming stripped 6 bases from V and 0 bases from J, with 12 bases between. CDR3: CASSPWSSSYNSPLHF. CDR3 in DNA: TGTGCCAGCAGTCCCTGGTCGAGCTCCTATAATTCACCCCTCCACTTT.

This sequence joins TRBV5-1 and TRBJ1-1; TRBD1 matches at 12 bases. Germline V CDR1 and CDR2: SGHRS, YFSETQ. This CDR3 region has 16 residues. V trimming: 3 bases; J trimming: 0 bases; junction bases outside the gene matches: 3. The DNA of the CDR3 is TGCGCCAGCAGCTCTGGGACAGGGGGCATGAACACTGAAGCTTTCTTT. Encoded protein: CASSSGTGGMNTEAFF.

This clone was counted once. This chain links TRBV6-6 with TRBJ1-2, with TRBD1 matching 8 bases. After removal of 6 bases from V and 3 bases from J, the junction contained 9 bases not matched to a gene. The CDR3 is 15 residues long. The germline CDR1 and CDR2 sequences are MNHNY and SVGAGI (reference sequence). The CDR3 DNA reads as TGTGCCAGCAGGAATCCGGGACAGGCGTACTATGGCTACACCTTC. It encodes CASRNPGQAYYGYTF.

The DNA for the CDR3 is TGCAGCGTTTTAAGGGGGTCTCCTGAAGCTTTCTTT. It codes for CSVLRGSPEAFF. The gene calls are TRBV29-1 and TRBJ1-1; the D gene is possibly TRBD1 (6 bases). CDR1 and CDR2 (germline): SQVTM, ANQGSEA. The CDR3 length is 12 residues. Trimming cost V 5 bases and J 6 bases, with 13 bases left between them.

The chain is built from TRBV3-1 (or the pseudogene TRBV3-2) and TRBJ1-2; 9 bases agree with TRBD1. This CDR3 contains 13 residues. Trimming removed 4 bases from V and 7 bases from J; junction bases left unmatched: 4. The germline CDR1 and CDR2 sequences are LGHDT and YNNKEL (reference sequence). CDR3 DNA sequence: TGTGCCAGCAGCCGGACAGGGGTCGGTGGCTACACCTTC. This sequence encodes CASSRTGVGGYTF.

The chain couples TRBV2 to TRBJ2-7, with D possibly matching TRBD2 (6 bases). Germline CDR1 is SNHLY and CDR2 is FYNNEI. The V and J ends lost 6 bases and 3 bases respectively, with 12 bases between them. This CDR3 contains 13 residues. Written as DNA, the CDR3 is TGTGCCAGCAGGGGACTGATCGACTACGAGCAGTACTTC. As protein: CASRGLIDYEQYF. The full variable domain, completed using reference TRBV2 and TRBJ2-7, is EPEVTQTPSHQVTQMGQEVILRCVPISNHLYFYWYRQILGQKVEFLVSFYNNEISEKSEIFDDQFSVERPDGSNFTLKIRSTKLEDSAMYFCASRGLIDYEQYFGPGTRLTVT.

V and J are TRBV5-1 and TRBJ2-5, with D possibly matching TRBD2 (7 bases). Germline V gives CDR1 SGHRS, CDR2 YFSETQ. The CDR3 length is 15 residues. V dropped 2 bases and J dropped 2 bases, with 13 bases sitting between them. The CDR3 nucleotides read TGCGCCAGCAGCTTTTCGGGGGGCCCACAAGAGACCCAGTACTTC. This sequence encodes CASSFSGGPQETQYF.

The chain recombines TRBV4-1 with TRBJ1-6; D might be TRBD1 (6 bases). Looked up from germline, CDR1 is MGHRA and CDR2 is YSYEKL. The CDR3 extends over 15 amino acids. Trimming left V 1 base short and J 13 bases short, with 17 bases between. The CDR3 DNA reads as TGCGCCAGCAGCCAAGGGACAGTACTAGCGTGGCCCCTCCACTTT. This codes for CASSQGTVLAWPLHF.

This chain joins TRBV7-3 and TRBJ2-3, with D perhaps matching TRBD1 (6 bases). Trimming took 3 bases from V and 5 from J, leaving 6 bases between them. The CDR3 is 12 residues long. Per the germline V gene, CDR1 is SGHTA and CDR2 is FQGTGA. CDR3 coding DNA: TGTGCCAGCAGCTTGACAGGAGATACGCAGTATTTT. Protein: CASSLTGDTQYF.

The chain links TRBV4-2 to TRBJ1-4, with TRBD1 matching 8 bases. The CDR3 is 15 amino acids. CDR1 and CDR2 (germline): LGHNA, YNFKEQ. V shed 4 bases and J 8 bases; nucleotides not matched to a gene: 9. CDR3 protein: CASSPGQGLKEKLFF. In DNA form, the CDR3 reads TGTGCCAGCAGCCCTGGACAGGGATTGAAAGAAAAACTGTTTTTT.

This sequence joins TRBV7-6 and TRBJ2-2; D gene unclear. Germline assignment: CDR1 SGHVS and CDR2 FNYEAQ. The CDR3 totals 14 residues. Trimming removed 1 base from V and 5 bases from J, with 8 bases in between. The CDR3 region has the DNA TGTGCCAGCAGCTTAGTAATCAGTACCGGGGAGCTGTTTTTT. Encoded protein: CASSLVISTGELFF.

The genes are TRBV6-5 and TRBJ1-1; 8 positions agree with TRBD1. From germline, CDR1 is MNHEY and CDR2 SVGAGI. The V gene end was trimmed by 5 bases and the J gene end by 0 bases; junction bases not matched to a gene: 5. This CDR3 is built from 15 residues. CDR3 amino acids: CASSRQGTMNTEAFF. CDR3 DNA sequence: TGTGCCAGCAGTCGACAGGGGACCATGAACACTGAAGCTTTCTTT.

This clone is a singleton in its sample. The chain carries TRBV4-2 and TRBJ1-2, with 7 bases identical to TRBD1. Germline trimming cut 0 bases from V and 0 bases from J; bases unmatched to any gene: 4. Germline loops: CDR1 LGHNA, CDR2 YNFKEQ. This CDR3 comprises 16 residues. The CDR3 spells CASSQDWGQPNYGYTF. The CDR3 DNA is TGTGCCAGCAGCCAAGATTGGGGACAGCCTAACTATGGCTACACCTTC.